This T cell receptor (beta chain) is from a study of blood T cell repertoires in COVID-19. The wider study: In each case, the material was cDNA or gDNA derived from T cells, B-cell-depleted T cells, or PBMCs.

Enrolled through a virtual design, the participants were between about 18 and 100 years of age and came from under 30 US areas. V was trimmed by 4 bases and J by 4 bases, leaving 10 bases between them. Germline CDR1 reads KGHDR; CDR2 reads SFDVKD. The CDR3 spans 15 residues. Measured with immunoSEQ multiplex PCR; TCRdb has only the in-frame clones, and not every one. The repertoire has under 300,000 clones, 80% to 90% of them found once; the top ten carry over 3%. This TCR was recovered from a woman aged 40 to 50 who had been exposed to COVID-19. This chain connects TRBV24-1 to TRBJ1-6; D uncertain. Specimen: PBMCs or T cells enriched from blood (not recorded which). The CDR3 nucleotides are TGTGCCACCAGTGAAAGTACCGGTTATAATTCACCCCTCCACTTT. It yields the protein CATSESTGYNSPLHF.